The entry below gives a single TCR beta chain sequence along with its context. Its specificity is unknown. The sample is drawn from a study of shared clonotypes between healthy human individuals. Study results and caveats: The study found roughly 5.3% of naive CD4 clonotypes shared across a handful of donors.

V lost 10 bases, J lost 5 bases, and 21 bases lay in between. From germline, CDR1 is SGDLS and CDR2 YYNGEE. The CDR3 totals 14 residues. In the original workflow: Owing to the provision of junction-only sequences devoid of quality scores by immunoSEQ, filtering differed. Data came from immunoSEQ multiplex PCR; TCRdb stores just in-frame clones and leaves some out. For V, J and clone size, that table is used; D and trimming come from the DNA. The sample lists approximately 340,000 clones; less than 75% were seen once. The sample comprised memory CD4+ T cells sorted from blood. The subset here: CD45RA-negative fraction. The clonotype originates from a man aged 30 to 45 in good health. The V gene is TRBV9, the J gene TRBJ1-1; weak D call: TRBD1 (5 bases). As DNA, the CDR3 is TGTGCCGGATGTGGCGCAGGCGGGGGAACTGAAGCTTTCTTT. This codes for CAGCGAGGGTEAFF. The variable domain in full, with the rest retrieved from reference TRBV9 and TRBJ1-1, is DSGVTQTPKHLITATGQRVTLRCSPRSGDLSVYWYQQSLDQGLQFLIQYYNGEERAKGNILERFSAQQFPDLHSELNLSSLELGDSALYFCAGCGAGGGTEAFFGQGTRLTVV.